A single count supports the clone carrying this T cell receptor beta chain. This entry comes from a study of blood T cell repertoires in COVID-19. Across the whole study: From T cells, B-cell-depleted T cells, or PBMCs came the material, which was cDNA or gDNA.

Data came from immunoSEQ multiplex PCR; TCRdb stores just in-frame clones and leaves some out. This table holds approximately 78,000 clones, approximately 87% found once. The sample consisted of peripheral blood. The sequence derives from a woman older than 75 with acute or convalescent COVID-19.

The CDR3 coding sequence is TGTGCCAGCAGTTACTCCGACAGGAATGAGCAGTTCTTC. Its translation is CASSYSDRNEQFF. V and J are TRBV6-5 and TRBJ2-1; weak D call: TRBD1 (6 bases). This CDR3 is 13 amino acids long. Trimming pared 0 bases from V and 7 bases from J, leaving 7 bases between. CDR1 is MNHEY, CDR2 SVGAGI, per germline.